The clone carrying this TCR beta chain was seen many times. Its antigen is not identified. CDR1 is DFQATT, CDR2 SNEGSKA, per germline (reference sequence). The CDR3 is made up of 13 amino acids. V was clipped by 6 bases and J by 4 bases, with 15 bases between them. This specimen belongs to a study of T-cell reconstitution after alpha-beta-depleted transplantation in children. Regarding the study as a whole: It was newly produced T cells that mostly accounted for T-cell counts and diversity one year after transplant.

The TCRbeta library was prepared with unique molecular identifiers. TCRdb re-derived calls from the PCR reads in MiXCR, one entry per CDR3 protein. Here the sample spans 240,000 or so distinct CDR3 sequences, less than 9% being singletons. The sequence derives from a male patient younger than 18 who had a stem cell transplant for acute lymphoblastic leukemia, so the T cells may come from the graft donor. The genes are TRBV20-1 and TRBJ1-1; possible D gene TRBD1, 5 bases. The material was PBMCs, mostly from graft donor cells, obtained 180 days after TCRalphabeta/CD19-depleted stem cell transplant. The CDR3 sequence: CSASAGGITEAFF. CDR3 sequence (DNA): TGCAGTGCCTCGGCTGGGGGGATCACTGAAGCTTTCTTT.